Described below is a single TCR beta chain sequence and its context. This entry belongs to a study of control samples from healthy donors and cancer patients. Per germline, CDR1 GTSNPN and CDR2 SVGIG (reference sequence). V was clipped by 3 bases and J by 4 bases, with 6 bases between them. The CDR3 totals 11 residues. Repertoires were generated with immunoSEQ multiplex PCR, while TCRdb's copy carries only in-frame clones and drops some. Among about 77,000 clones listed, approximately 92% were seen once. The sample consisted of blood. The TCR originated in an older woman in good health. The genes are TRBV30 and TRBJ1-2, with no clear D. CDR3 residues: CAWRRPYGYTF. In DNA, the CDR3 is TGTGCCTGGAGGAGACCCTATGGCTACACCTTC.